These T cell receptor beta chains were read from a single sample in a study of brain T cells in children with intractable seizures. Profiled with immunoSEQ multiplex PCR; TCRdb holds only in-frame clones, not every one. The table shows over 95,000 clones, with 94% occurring only once. This sample comprised peripheral blood, obtained at surgery. The receptors were gathered from a boy under three years old with hemimegalencephaly and intractable seizures. CDR3s include the opening cysteine and the closing phenylalanine or tryptophan. The order of the fields is clone size, V gene, D gene, J gene, CDR3 protein, CDR3 DNA. A D gene is named only where the DNA matches it firmly. Clone size appears in some rows only: once, few, many, or a class for an expanded clone.

.	TRBV7-9	.	TRBJ2-2	CASSLEGPNTGELFF	TGTGCCAGCAGCTTAGAGGGTCCGAACACCGGGGAGCTGTTTTTT
.	TRBV28	.	TRBJ1-4	CASSRPDGKLFF	TGTGCCAGCAGTCGCCCCGATGGAAAACTGTTTTTT
few	TRBV7-9	.	TRBJ2-7	CASRTTSPGRYEQYF	TGTGCCAGCAGGACGACCTCACCGGGACGGTACGAGCAGTACTTC
once	TRBV5-1	.	TRBJ2-5	CASSWDTQETQYF	TGCGCCAGCAGCTGGGACACTCAAGAGACCCAGTACTTC
.	TRBV24-1	TRBD2	TRBJ2-3	CATGREVTDTQYF	TGTGCCACCGGGCGGGAGGTCACAGATACGCAGTATTTT
.	TRBV20-1	.	TRBJ2-3	CSASRPDTQYF	TGCAGTGCTTCTAGGCCAGATACGCAGTATTTT
.	TRBV27	.	TRBJ2-7	CASSPRKDGTEQYF	TGTGCCAGCAGTCCCCGTAAGGACGGAACAGAGCAGTACTTC
.	TRBV6-2/TRBV6-3	.	TRBJ2-1	CASSYPPPRQFF	TGTGCCAGCAGTTACCCCCCACCCCGGCAGTTCTTC
.	TRBV7-2	.	TRBJ2-5	CASSLAPGQETQYF	TGTGCCAGCAGCTTAGCTCCGGGGCAGGAGACCCAGTACTTC
.	TRBV5-4	.	TRBJ1-2	CASTEGGGLLFNYGYTF	TGTGCCAGCACCGAGGGAGGGGGATTGTTATTTAACTATGGCTACACCTTC